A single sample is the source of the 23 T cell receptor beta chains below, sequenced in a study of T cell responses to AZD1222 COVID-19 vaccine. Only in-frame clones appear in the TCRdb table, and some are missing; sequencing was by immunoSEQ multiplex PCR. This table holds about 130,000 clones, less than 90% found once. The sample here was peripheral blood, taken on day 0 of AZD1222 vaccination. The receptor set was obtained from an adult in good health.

This CDR3 reads CASGDHYEQYF. The CDR3 DNA follows: TGCGCCAGCGGGGACCACTACGAGCAGTACTTC. The rearrangement links TRBV10-2 to TRBJ2-7, with D perhaps given as TRBD1 or TRBD2 (5 bases each). With 8 bases removed from V and 3 bases from J, the gap between germline ends came to 8 bases. CDR1 is WSHSY, CDR2 SAAADI, per germline. CDR3 length: 11 residues.

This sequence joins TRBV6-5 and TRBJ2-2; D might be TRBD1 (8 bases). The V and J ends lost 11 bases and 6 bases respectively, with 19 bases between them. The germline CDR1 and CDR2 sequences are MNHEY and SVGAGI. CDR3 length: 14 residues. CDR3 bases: TGTGCCGGCCAGGACAGGGAGGGGGCCGGGGAGCTGTTTTTT. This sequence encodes CAGQDREGAGELFF.

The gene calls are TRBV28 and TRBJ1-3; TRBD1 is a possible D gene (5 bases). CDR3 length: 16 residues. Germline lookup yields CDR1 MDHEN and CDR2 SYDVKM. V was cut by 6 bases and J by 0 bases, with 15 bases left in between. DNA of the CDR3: TGTGCCAGCAGCCTTGGGGGGACTCACTCTGGAAACACCATATATTTT. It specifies CASSLGGTHSGNTIYF.

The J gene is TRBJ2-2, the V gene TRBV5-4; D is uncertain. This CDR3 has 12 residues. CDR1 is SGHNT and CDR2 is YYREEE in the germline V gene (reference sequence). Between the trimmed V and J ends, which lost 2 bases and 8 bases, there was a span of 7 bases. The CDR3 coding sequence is TGTGCCAGCAGCTTCTCCCCGGGGGAGCTGTTTTTT. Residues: CASSFSPGELFF.

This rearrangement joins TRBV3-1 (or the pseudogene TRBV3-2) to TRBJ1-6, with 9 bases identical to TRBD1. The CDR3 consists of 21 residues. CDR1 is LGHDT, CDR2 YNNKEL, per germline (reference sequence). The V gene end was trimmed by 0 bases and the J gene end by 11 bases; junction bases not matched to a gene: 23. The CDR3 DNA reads TGTGCCAGCAGCCAAGATCTCCAGCCACGCCGGGACAGGGCCTTGGCCGCACCCCTCCACTTT. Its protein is CASSQDLQPRRDRALAAPLHF.

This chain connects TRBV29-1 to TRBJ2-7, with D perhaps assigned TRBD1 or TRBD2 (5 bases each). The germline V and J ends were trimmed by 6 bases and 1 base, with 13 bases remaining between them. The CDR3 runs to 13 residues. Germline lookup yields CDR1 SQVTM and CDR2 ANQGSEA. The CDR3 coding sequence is TGCAGCGTCGCAACGTGGGGGTCCTACGAGCAGTACTTC. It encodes CSVATWGSYEQYF.

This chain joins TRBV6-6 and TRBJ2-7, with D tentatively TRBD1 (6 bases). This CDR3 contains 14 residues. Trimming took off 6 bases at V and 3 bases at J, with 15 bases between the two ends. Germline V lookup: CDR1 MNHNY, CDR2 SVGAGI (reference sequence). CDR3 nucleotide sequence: TGTGCCAGCAGCCATACAGGGCCCCTCTACGAGCAGTACTTC. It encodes CASSHTGPLYEQYF.

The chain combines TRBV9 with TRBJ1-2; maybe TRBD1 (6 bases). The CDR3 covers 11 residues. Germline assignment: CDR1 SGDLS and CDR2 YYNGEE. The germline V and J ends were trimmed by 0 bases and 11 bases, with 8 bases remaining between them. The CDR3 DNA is TGTGCCAGCAGCGTAGGGACAGAATACACCTTC. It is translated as CASSVGTEYTF. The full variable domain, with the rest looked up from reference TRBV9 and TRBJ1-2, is DSGVTQTPKHLITATGQRVTLRCSPRSGDLSVYWYQQSLDQGLQFLIQYYNGEERAKGNILERFSAQQFPDLHSELNLSSLELGDSALYFCASSVGTEYTFGSGTRLTVV.

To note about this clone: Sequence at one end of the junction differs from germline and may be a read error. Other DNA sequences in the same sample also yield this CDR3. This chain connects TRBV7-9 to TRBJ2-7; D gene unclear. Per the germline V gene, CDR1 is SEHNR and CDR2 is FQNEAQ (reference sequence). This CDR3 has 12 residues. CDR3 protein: CASSAISYEQYF. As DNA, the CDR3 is TGTGCCAGCAGCGCGATTTCCTACGAGCAGTATTTC.

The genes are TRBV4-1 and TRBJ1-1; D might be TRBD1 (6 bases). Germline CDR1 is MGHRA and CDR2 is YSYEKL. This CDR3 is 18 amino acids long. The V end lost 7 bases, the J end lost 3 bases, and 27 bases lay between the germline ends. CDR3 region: CASTGGAGSGGLYTEAFF. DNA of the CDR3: TGCGCCAGCACAGGTGGCGCGGGTTCGGGGGGCTTGTACACTGAAGCTTTCTTT.

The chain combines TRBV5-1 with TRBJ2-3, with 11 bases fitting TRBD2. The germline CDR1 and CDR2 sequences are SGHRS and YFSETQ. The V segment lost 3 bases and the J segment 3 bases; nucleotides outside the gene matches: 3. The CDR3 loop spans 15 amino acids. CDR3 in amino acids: CASSSLAGVTDTQYF. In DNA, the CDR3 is TGCGCCAGCAGCTCACTAGCGGGGGTTACAGATACGCAGTATTTT.

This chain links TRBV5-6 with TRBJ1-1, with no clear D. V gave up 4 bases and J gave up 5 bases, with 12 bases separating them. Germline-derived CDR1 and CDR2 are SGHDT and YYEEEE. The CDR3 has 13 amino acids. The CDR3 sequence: CASSLKGRTEAFF. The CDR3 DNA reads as TGTGCCAGCAGCCTGAAAGGGAGGACTGAAGCTTTCTTT.

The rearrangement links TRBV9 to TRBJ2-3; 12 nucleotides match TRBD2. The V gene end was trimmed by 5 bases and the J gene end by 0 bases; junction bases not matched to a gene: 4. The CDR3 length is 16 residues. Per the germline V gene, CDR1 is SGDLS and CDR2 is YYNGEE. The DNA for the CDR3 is TGTGCCAGCAGAGCCGGGACTAGCGGGAGCACAGATACGCAGTATTTT. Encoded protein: CASRAGTSGSTDTQYF.

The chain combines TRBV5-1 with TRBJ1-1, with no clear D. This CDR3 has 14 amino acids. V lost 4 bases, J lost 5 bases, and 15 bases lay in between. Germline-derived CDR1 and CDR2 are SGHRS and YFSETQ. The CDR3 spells CASSQATMGTEAFF. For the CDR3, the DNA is TGCGCCAGCAGCCAAGCGACCATGGGGACTGAAGCTTTCTTT.

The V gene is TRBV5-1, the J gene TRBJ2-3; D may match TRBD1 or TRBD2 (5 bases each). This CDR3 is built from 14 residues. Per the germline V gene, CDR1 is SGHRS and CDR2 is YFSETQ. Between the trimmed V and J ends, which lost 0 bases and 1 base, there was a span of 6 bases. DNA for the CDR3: TGCGCCAGCAGCTTGGGGGGACGCACAGATACGCAGTATTTT. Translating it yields CASSLGGRTDTQYF. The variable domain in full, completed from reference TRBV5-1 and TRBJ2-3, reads KAGVTQTPRYLIKTRGQQVTLSCSPISGHRSVSWYQQTPGQGLQFLFEYFSETQRNKGNFPGRFSGRQFSNSRSEMNVSTLELGDSALYLCASSLGGRTDTQYFGPGTRLTVL.

This CDR3 reads CASSWGQYNEQFF. The DNA of the CDR3 is TGCGCCAGCAGCTGGGGACAATACAATGAGCAGTTCTTC. The chain has TRBV5-1 and TRBJ2-1; D is perhaps TRBD1 (6 bases). Germline loops: CDR1 SGHRS, CDR2 YFSETQ. There are 13 residues in the CDR3. Trimming shortened V by 3 bases and J by 4 bases, and 8 bases separated the two germline ends.

CDR3 sequence reads: CASSQEATVYGANVLTF. The CDR3 DNA is TGCGCCAGCAGCCAAGAAGCGACGGTGTATGGGGCCAACGTCCTGACTTTC. The rearrangement links TRBV4-3 to TRBJ2-6, with D unresolved. The CDR3 consists of 17 residues. V lost 0 bases and J lost 3, with 12 bases in between. The V gene's germline CDR1 is LGHNA and CDR2 YSLEER.

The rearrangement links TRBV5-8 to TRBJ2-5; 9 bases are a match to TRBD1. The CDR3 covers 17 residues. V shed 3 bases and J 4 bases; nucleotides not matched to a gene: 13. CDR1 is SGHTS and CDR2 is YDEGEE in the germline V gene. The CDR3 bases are TGTGCCAGCAGCTCATACGCGGGGACAGGGATGAGAGAGACCCAGTACTTC. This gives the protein CASSSYAGTGMRETQYF.

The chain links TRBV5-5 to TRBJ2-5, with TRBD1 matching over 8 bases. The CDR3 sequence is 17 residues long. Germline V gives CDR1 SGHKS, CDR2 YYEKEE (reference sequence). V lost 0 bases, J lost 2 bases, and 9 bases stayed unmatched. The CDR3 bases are TGTGCCAGCAGCTTGGAGGACAGGGCACATCTACAAGAGACCCAGTACTTC. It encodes CASSLEDRAHLQETQYF.

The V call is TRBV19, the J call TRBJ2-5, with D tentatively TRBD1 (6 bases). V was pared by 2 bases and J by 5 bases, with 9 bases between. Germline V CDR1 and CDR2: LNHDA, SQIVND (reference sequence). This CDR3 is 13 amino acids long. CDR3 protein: CASSIQGTETQYF. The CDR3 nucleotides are TGTGCCAGTAGTATACAGGGGACGGAGACCCAGTACTTC.

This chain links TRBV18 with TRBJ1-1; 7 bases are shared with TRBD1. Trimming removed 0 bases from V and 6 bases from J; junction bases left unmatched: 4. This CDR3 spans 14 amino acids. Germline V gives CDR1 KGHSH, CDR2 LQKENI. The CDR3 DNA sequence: TGTGCCAGCTCACCACCGGAAAGGGGGCCTGAAGCTTTCTTT. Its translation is CASSPPERGPEAFF.

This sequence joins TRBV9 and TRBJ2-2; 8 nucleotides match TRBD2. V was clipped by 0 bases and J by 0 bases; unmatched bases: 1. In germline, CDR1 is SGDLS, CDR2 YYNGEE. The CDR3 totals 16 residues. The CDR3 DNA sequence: TGTGCCAGCAGCGTAGCGGGACTAGCGAACACCGGGGAGCTGTTTTTT. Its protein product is CASSVAGLANTGELFF.

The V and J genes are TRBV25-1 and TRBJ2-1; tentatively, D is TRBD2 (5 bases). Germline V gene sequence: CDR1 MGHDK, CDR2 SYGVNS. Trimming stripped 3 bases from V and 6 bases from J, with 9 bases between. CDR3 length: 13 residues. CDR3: CASSEPRGNEQFF. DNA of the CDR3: TGTGCCAGCAGTGAGCCCCGGGGCAATGAGCAGTTCTTC.